One and the same sample provided the 23 T cell receptor beta chains below, sequenced in a study of blood T cell repertoires in COVID-19. The repertoire was sequenced with immunoSEQ multiplex PCR; TCRdb's copy has only in-frame clones and lacks some. The sample yields around 150,000 clones, 85% to 90% seen once. The sample was peripheral blood. The receptors originated from a woman aged 40 to 55 with acute or convalescent COVID-19.

This clone was counted a single time. The chain carries TRBV5-4 and TRBJ1-2; TRBD1 agrees at 9 bases. The ends lost 2 bases at V and 4 bases at J; junction bases unmatched: 6. The CDR3 sequence is 15 residues long. Germline assignment: CDR1 SGHNT and CDR2 YYREEE (reference sequence). The CDR3 spells CASSLGDRETYGYTF. CDR3 in DNA: TGTGCCAGCAGCTTAGGGGACAGGGAAACCTATGGCTACACCTTC.

Points on this clone: In the same sample, other DNA sequences code for this CDR3. This sequence joins TRBV7-2 and TRBJ1-1; a weak D match, TRBD1 (5 bases). The CDR3 is 14 residues long. The germline CDR1 and CDR2 sequences are SGHTA and FQGNSA. V lost 0 bases and J lost 5, with 10 bases in between. The CDR3 loop is CASSLATGGTEAFF. CDR3 DNA sequence: TGTGCCAGCAGCTTAGCCACCGGGGGGACTGAAGCTTTCTTT.

V gene TRBV7-9 combines with J gene TRBJ1-2; 9 bases fit TRBD1. The germline CDR1 and CDR2 sequences are SEHNR and FQNEAQ (reference sequence). The CDR3 runs to 14 residues. The ends lost 6 bases at V and 8 bases at J; junction bases unmatched: 10. In DNA, the CDR3 is TGTGCCAGCAGAACAGGGACAGGGAGGGACGGCTACACCTTC. It yields the protein CASRTGTGRDGYTF.

The chain employs TRBV7-2 and TRBJ1-4, with TRBD1 as a possible D gene (6 bases). With 5 bases removed from V and 4 bases from J, the gap between germline ends came to 11 bases. The CDR3 has 14 amino acids. CDR1 and CDR2 (germline): SGHTA, FQGNSA. In DNA form, the CDR3 reads TGTGCCAGCAGCCGCGGACAGTTTAATGAAAAACTGTTTTTT. It is translated as CASSRGQFNEKLFF.

The rearrangement joins TRBV19 to TRBJ1-2, with D perhaps TRBD1 (5 bases). The CDR3 spans 15 residues. The V and J ends lost 2 bases and 2 bases respectively, with 12 bases between them. Germline-derived CDR1 and CDR2 are LNHDA and SQIVND (reference sequence). The CDR3 DNA is TGTGCCAGTAGTATACGGGCAGGGCCCAACTATGGCTACACCTTC. Its protein product is CASSIRAGPNYGYTF.

This clone came up once. Here the CDR3 DNA reads TGTGCCAGCAGCTTGGGGGGACTCTACTACGAGCAGTACTTC. It yields the protein CASSLGGLYYEQYF. The V and J genes are TRBV5-4 and TRBJ2-7, with D possibly TRBD2 on 6 matching bases. This CDR3 is 14 amino acids long. Germline-derived CDR1 and CDR2 are SGHNT and YYREEE (reference sequence). V shed 0 bases and J shed 3 bases, with 10 bases lying between them.

This sequence joins TRBV5-6 and TRBJ2-5, with 15 bases matching TRBD2. V was pared by 2 bases and J by 4 bases, with 3 bases of the junction left unmatched. The CDR3 length is 16 residues. Germline V CDR1 and CDR2: SGHDT, YYEEEE. The CDR3 here is CASSFRTSGRGETQYF. For the CDR3, the DNA is TGTGCCAGCAGCTTTCGGACTAGCGGGAGGGGAGAGACCCAGTACTTC.

This clone came up once. V is TRBV6-2 or TRBV6-3 and J is TRBJ1-3, with D perhaps TRBD1 (5 bases). Germline V gene sequence: CDR1 MNHEY, CDR2 SVGEGT. V lost 0 bases and J lost 0, with 9 bases in between. CDR3 length: 16 amino acids. This chain's CDR3 is CASSYSGGASGNTIYF. Here the CDR3 DNA reads TGTGCCAGCAGTTACTCGGGAGGGGCCTCTGGAAACACCATATATTTT.

V and J are TRBV9 and TRBJ1-4; D is uncertain. Germline loops: CDR1 SGDLS, CDR2 YYNGEE. V dropped 4 bases and J dropped 4 bases, with 17 bases sitting between them. The CDR3 length is 16 residues. The CDR3 region has the DNA TGTGCCAGCAGCCCCTCTTGGAGGCCCCTTAATGAAAAACTGTTTTTT. Its protein is CASSPSWRPLNEKLFF.

This chain connects TRBV3-1 (or the pseudogene TRBV3-2) to TRBJ2-7; 12 bases are a match to TRBD2. CDR3 size: 14 residues. Per germline, CDR1 LGHDT and CDR2 YNNKEL (reference sequence). V shed 4 bases, J shed 2 bases, and the junction held 0 bases outside the gene matches. CDR3 sequence: CASSPSGGAYEQYF. CDR3 nucleotides: TGTGCCAGCAGCCCTAGCGGGGGGGCCTACGAGCAGTACTTC.

V and J are TRBV5-1 and TRBJ2-3, with TRBD1 matching over 10 bases. Germline trimming cut 4 bases from V and 2 bases from J; bases unmatched to any gene: 10. There are 17 residues in the CDR3. CDR1 is SGHRS and CDR2 is YFSETQ in the germline V gene. CDR3 coding DNA: TGCGCCAGCAGCCTGATACCGGGACAGGGGTCCACAGATACGCAGTATTTT. As protein: CASSLIPGQGSTDTQYF.

This clone was picked up a small number of times. CDR3 sequence (DNA): TGTGCCACCCGTCCAGGGGGCCATGGCACTGAAGCTTTCTTT. As protein: CATRPGGHGTEAFF. The rearrangement joins TRBV6-4 to TRBJ1-1; TRBD1 matches at 8 bases. The CDR3 contains 14 residues. Germline V lookup: CDR1 MRHNA, CDR2 SNTAGT. The junction had 11 bases not matched to a gene; V was cut back by 10 bases and J by 4 bases.

The rearrangement uses TRBV7-2 and TRBJ2-3; TRBD2 is a possible D gene (5 bases). CDR3 length: 13 amino acids. Trimming pared 4 bases from V and 8 bases from J, leaving 13 bases between. From germline, CDR1 is SGHTA and CDR2 FQGNSA. This CDR3 reads CASSSLSGGTQYF. The CDR3 coding sequence is TGTGCCAGCAGCTCCCTGAGCGGTGGTACGCAGTATTTT.

The V and J genes are TRBV6-6 and TRBJ2-7; 9 positions agree with TRBD2. The CDR3 sequence is 15 residues long. Looked up from germline, CDR1 is MNHNY and CDR2 is SVGAGI (reference sequence). V was clipped by 5 bases and J by 6 bases; unmatched bases: 11. This CDR3 is CASSQQAGGAGEQYF. CDR3 bases: TGTGCCAGCAGTCAGCAGGCGGGGGGGGCCGGCGAGCAGTACTTC.

This chain connects TRBV5-4 to TRBJ1-3; D is uncertain. The CDR3 consists of 13 residues. Germline loops: CDR1 SGHNT, CDR2 YYREEE (reference sequence). V dropped 0 bases and J dropped 3 bases, with 4 bases sitting between them. The CDR3 nucleotides read TGTGCCAGCAGCTTGGATAGTGGAAACACCATATATTTT. It specifies CASSLDSGNTIYF.

This clone was detected ten times or more. The rearrangement joins TRBV10-3 to TRBJ2-3; perhaps TRBD2 as D (6 bases). Trimming shortened V by 0 bases and J by 3 bases, and 13 bases separated the two germline ends. Germline V gene data show CDR1 as ENHRY and CDR2 as SYGVKD. The CDR3 is 16 residues long. The chain's CDR3 is CAISESWGEGTDTQYF. The CDR3 DNA follows: TGTGCCATCAGTGAGTCGTGGGGGGAAGGTACAGATACGCAGTATTTT.

The V gene is TRBV3-1 (or the pseudogene TRBV3-2), the J gene TRBJ2-5, with TRBD2 matching 8 bases. Germline values: CDR1 LGHDT, CDR2 YNNKEL (reference sequence). The trim removed 5 bases at V and 4 bases at J, leaving 6 bases unmatched. The CDR3 extends over 14 amino acids. Here the CDR3 reads CASSAGGAGETQYF. The CDR3 coding sequence is TGTGCCAGCAGCGCCGGGGGGGCCGGAGAGACCCAGTACTTC.

V and J are TRBV27 and TRBJ2-3; 10 bases agree with TRBD2. Trimming removed 6 bases from V and 4 bases from J; junction bases left unmatched: 13. This CDR3 is 17 amino acids long. Germline V gene lookup returns CDR1 MNHEY and CDR2 SMNVEV (reference sequence). The CDR3 region is CASRPPSSGRYADTQYF. CDR3 sequence (DNA): TGTGCCAGCAGACCCCCGTCTAGCGGGAGATACGCAGATACGCAGTATTTT.

The rearrangement links TRBV5-1 to TRBJ1-2; D perhaps matches TRBD1 (6 bases). CDR3 size: 13 residues. Between the trimmed V and J ends, which lost 7 bases and 3 bases, there was a span of 13 bases. Germline CDR1 reads SGHRS; CDR2 reads YFSETQ. Here the CDR3 reads CASSFRGDYGYTF. CDR3 coding DNA: TGCGCCAGCTCATTCAGGGGAGACTATGGCTACACCTTC. The whole variable domain, filled in from reference TRBV5-1 and TRBJ1-2, reads KAGVTQTPRYLIKTRGQQVTLSCSPISGHRSVSWYQQTPGQGLQFLFEYFSETQRNKGNFPGRFSGRQFSNSRSEMNVSTLELGDSALYLCASSFRGDYGYTFGSGTRLTVV.

This chain uses TRBV30 with TRBJ1-6; weak D call: TRBD1 (5 bases). The CDR3 is 15 amino acids. The germline gives CDR1 GTSNPN, CDR2 SVGIG (reference sequence). V lost 5 bases and J 3 bases, leaving 14 bases between the germline ends. The CDR3 DNA is TGTGCCTGGGCCGCCAGGGACTTCTATAATTCACCCCTCCACTTT. This translates into CAWAARDFYNSPLHF.

The chain couples TRBV10-3 to TRBJ2-2; a weak D match, TRBD2 (6 bases). The CDR3 spans 16 residues. Germline CDR1 ENHRY, CDR2 SYGVKD. V dropped 1 base and J dropped 3 bases, with 12 bases sitting between them. This CDR3 reads CAISEYASVDTGELFF. In DNA, the CDR3 is TGTGCCATCAGTGAGTACGCTAGCGTCGACACCGGGGAGCTGTTTTTT.

The gene calls are TRBV7-9 and TRBJ2-2, with 8 bases lining up with TRBD2. The CDR3 is 16 residues long. Germline V gives CDR1 SEHNR, CDR2 FQNEAQ (reference sequence). Germline trimming cut 3 bases from V and 4 bases from J; bases unmatched to any gene: 7. CDR3 nucleotide sequence: TGTGCCAGCAGCTTCCGGGAGGGGAGCTCCACCGGGGAGCTGTTTTTT. Amino acid sequence: CASSFREGSSTGELFF.

This chain connects TRBV11-2 to TRBJ1-5; D is ambiguous. Trimming stripped 2 bases from V and 0 bases from J, with 2 bases between. Germline CDR1 reads SGHAT; CDR2 reads FQNNGV. The CDR3 spans 13 residues. This CDR3 reads CASSLRSNQPQHF. The CDR3 DNA reads as TGTGCCAGCAGCTTACGTAGCAATCAGCCCCAGCATTTT.